A selection of T cell receptor beta chains follows, all from one sample in a study of OX40 agonist ivuxolimab in advanced cancers. The assay was immunoSEQ multiplex PCR, and TCRdb's table has in-frame clones only and misses some. The sample records 55,000 to 85,000 clones, about nine tenths being singletons. The sequencing here drew on CD4+ or CD8+ T cells sorted from blood, taken in a trial of the OX40 agonist ivuxolimab. The receptor source for this set is an adult with an advanced solid tumor such as melanoma, head and neck, liver or kidney cancer. Both conserved end residues are part of each CDR3. D genes are given only for firm matches. Some rows mark clone size as missing; the rest say once, few, many or name a class of expanded clone.

j_gene: TRBJ2-5
abundance: .
v_gene: TRBV6-5
d_gene: TRBD2
CDR3aa: CASSPRTSGRETQYF
CDR3nt: TGTGCCAGCAGTCCTCGGACTAGCGGGAGGGAGACCCAGTACTTC

j_gene: TRBJ2-1
abundance: .
v_gene: TRBV14
d_gene: .
CDR3aa: CASSQGQSYNEQFF
CDR3nt: TGTGCCAGCAGCCAAGGCCAGTCCTACAATGAGCAGTTCTTC

j_gene: TRBJ2-3
abundance: .
v_gene: TRBV18
d_gene: TRBD2
CDR3aa: CASSPLPAGGPWASTDTQYF
CDR3nt: TGTGCCAGCTCACCACTTCCAGCGGGAGGACCTTGGGCTAGCACAGATACGCAGTATTTT

j_gene: TRBJ2-1
abundance: .
v_gene: TRBV5-1
d_gene: TRBD2
CDR3aa: CASSLSGSRDEQFF
CDR3nt: TGCGCCAGCAGCCTTAGCGGGAGCCGCGATGAGCAGTTCTTC

j_gene: TRBJ2-5
abundance: .
v_gene: TRBV10-3
d_gene: TRBD1
CDR3aa: CAIRDTDRREETQYF
CDR3nt: TGTGCCATCAGAGATACGGACAGGCGGGAAGAGACCCAGTACTTC

j_gene: TRBJ1-1
abundance: .
v_gene: TRBV11-2
d_gene: .
CDR3aa: CASSLVPGRAFF
CDR3nt: TGTGCCAGCAGCTTAGTGCCGGGGAGGGCTTTCTTT

j_gene: TRBJ1-2
abundance: .
v_gene: TRBV21-1
d_gene: .
CDR3aa: CASSKGGTRDRGNDYGYTF
CDR3nt: TGTGCCAGCAGCAAAGGCGGGACCCGGGACAGGGGTAATGACTATGGCTACACCTTC

j_gene: TRBJ2-4
abundance: .
v_gene: TRBV5-8
d_gene: .
CDR3aa: CASSSTGSMGLAKNIQYF
CDR3nt: TGTGCCAGCAGTTCGACGGGTAGTATGGGACTAGCCAAAAACATTCAGTACTTC

j_gene: TRBJ1-3
abundance: once
v_gene: TRBV29-1
d_gene: .
CDR3aa: CSVWDHYSGNTIYF
CDR3nt: TGCAGCGTATGGGACCATTACTCTGGAAACACCATATATTTT

j_gene: TRBJ2-1
abundance: .
v_gene: TRBV28
d_gene: .
CDR3aa: CASSFVKNEQFF
CDR3nt: TGTGCCAGCAGTTTTGTCAAGAATGAGCAGTTCTTC

j_gene: TRBJ2-7
abundance: .
v_gene: TRBV2
d_gene: TRBD2
CDR3aa: CASRATSGKVYEQYF
CDR3nt: TGTGCCAGCAGGGCGACTAGCGGGAAGGTATACGAGCAGTACTTC

j_gene: TRBJ2-3
abundance: .
v_gene: TRBV5-1
d_gene: .
CDR3aa: CASSLRMGTDTQYF
CDR3nt: TGCGCCAGCAGCTTACGGATGGGCACAGATACGCAGTATTTT

j_gene: TRBJ1-1
abundance: .
v_gene: TRBV29-1
d_gene: .
CDR3aa: CSVEPGGDTEAFF
CDR3nt: TGCAGCGTTGAACCCGGCGGGGACACTGAAGCTTTCTTT

j_gene: TRBJ1-4
abundance: .
v_gene: TRBV9
d_gene: .
CDR3aa: CASSRRATNEKLFF
CDR3nt: TGTGCCAGCAGCAGGCGGGCAACTAATGAAAAACTGTTTTTT

j_gene: TRBJ2-1
abundance: .
v_gene: TRBV10-3
d_gene: TRBD2
CDR3aa: CAISQTSGSVGNEQFF
CDR3nt: TGTGCCATCAGCCAGACTAGCGGGAGTGTGGGCAATGAGCAGTTCTTC

j_gene: TRBJ1-1
abundance: once
v_gene: TRBV14
d_gene: .
CDR3aa: CASSQDWASRAEAFF
CDR3nt: TGTGCCAGCAGCCAAGATTGGGCAAGTAGGGCTGAAGCTTTCTTT

j_gene: TRBJ2-7
abundance: .
v_gene: TRBV11-2
d_gene: TRBD2
CDR3aa: CASSLGPPSGRFNYEQYF
CDR3nt: TGTGCCAGCAGCTTAGGGCCCCCTAGCGGGAGATTTAACTACGAGCAGTACTTC

j_gene: TRBJ2-1
abundance: .
v_gene: TRBV5-1
d_gene: TRBD2
CDR3aa: CASSLEGALAGVSYNEQFF
CDR3nt: TGCGCCAGCAGCTTGGAAGGGGCACTAGCGGGCGTCTCCTACAATGAGCAGTTCTTC

j_gene: TRBJ2-3
abundance: .
v_gene: TRBV7-3
d_gene: TRBD2
CDR3aa: CASSLSGTGGGTDTQYF
CDR3nt: TGTGCCAGCAGCCTAAGTGGAACGGGAGGCGGCACAGATACGCAGTATTTT

j_gene: TRBJ2-7
abundance: .
v_gene: TRBV19
d_gene: .
CDR3aa: CASSIGGSIRMNSYEQYF
CDR3nt: TGTGCCAGTAGTATCGGAGGGTCAATAAGAATGAACTCCTACGAGCAGTACTTC

j_gene: TRBJ2-7
abundance: once
v_gene: TRBV19
d_gene: .
CDR3aa: CASSIRTYYEQYF
CDR3nt: TGTGCCAGTAGTATACGGACATACTACGAGCAGTACTTC

j_gene: TRBJ2-5
abundance: .
v_gene: TRBV19
d_gene: TRBD2
CDR3aa: CASSIGTSKETQYF
CDR3nt: TGTGCCAGTAGTATTGGGACTAGCAAAGAGACCCAGTACTTC

j_gene: TRBJ1-5
abundance: .
v_gene: TRBV5-5
d_gene: TRBD1
CDR3aa: CASSSTGSNQPQHF
CDR3nt: TGTGCCAGCAGCTCGACAGGGAGCAATCAGCCCCAGCATTTT

j_gene: TRBJ1-1
abundance: .
v_gene: TRBV6-1
d_gene: .
CDR3aa: CASSEGPGTLNTEAFF
CDR3nt: TGTGCCAGCAGTGAGGGTCCCGGGACACTGAACACTGAAGCTTTCTTT

j_gene: TRBJ2-1
abundance: .
v_gene: TRBV7-3
d_gene: .
CDR3aa: CASSSGAAWNGEQFF
CDR3nt: TGTGCCAGCAGCTCAGGGGCGGCCTGGAATGGCGAGCAGTTCTTC

j_gene: TRBJ2-1
abundance: .
v_gene: TRBV5-8
d_gene: .
CDR3aa: CASRVRGGVLSEQFF
CDR3nt: TGTGCCAGCAGGGTGAGGGGTGGGGTTCTCTCCGAGCAGTTCTTC

j_gene: TRBJ2-3
abundance: once
v_gene: TRBV11-3
d_gene: TRBD2
CDR3aa: CASSLLFPTSGSRRTQYF
CDR3nt: TGTGCCAGCAGCTTACTCTTTCCAACTAGCGGGAGTAGGCGGACGCAGTATTTT

j_gene: TRBJ1-3
abundance: .
v_gene: TRBV18
d_gene: TRBD1
CDR3aa: CASSPLRGLSGNTIYF
CDR3nt: TGTGCCAGCTCACCACTAAGGGGGCTGTCTGGAAACACCATATATTTT

j_gene: TRBJ1-6
abundance: .
v_gene: TRBV18
d_gene: .
CDR3aa: CASSQQGYNSPLHF
CDR3nt: TGTGCCAGCTCACAACAGGGTTATAATTCACCCCTCCACTTT

j_gene: TRBJ1-3
abundance: few
v_gene: TRBV15
d_gene: .
CDR3aa: CATREQSLGSGNTIYF
CDR3nt: TGTGCCACCAGGGAACAGAGTCTGGGGTCTGGAAACACCATATATTTT

j_gene: TRBJ2-1
abundance: .
v_gene: TRBV6-4
d_gene: .
CDR3aa: CASSRLGSIDNEQFF
CDR3nt: TGTGCCAGCAGTCGATTGGGGAGCATAGACAATGAGCAGTTCTTC

j_gene: TRBJ1-1
abundance: .
v_gene: TRBV7-9
d_gene: TRBD1
CDR3aa: CASSSDTLRGRGTEAFF
CDR3nt: TGTGCCAGCAGCTCGGACACCCTCAGGGGGCGCGGCACTGAAGCTTTCTTT

j_gene: TRBJ2-7
abundance: .
v_gene: TRBV6-5
d_gene: .
CDR3aa: CAASGDPYEQYF
CDR3nt: TGTGCCGCATCGGGGGATCCCTACGAGCAGTACTTC

j_gene: TRBJ1-4
abundance: once
v_gene: TRBV5-8
d_gene: .
CDR3aa: CASRYRVAATNEKLFF
CDR3nt: TGTGCCAGCAGGTACAGGGTTGCCGCAACTAATGAAAAACTGTTTTTT

j_gene: TRBJ2-2
abundance: .
v_gene: TRBV2
d_gene: .
CDR3aa: CASSERSPNTGELFF
CDR3nt: TGTGCCAGCAGTGAACGCAGTCCCAACACCGGGGAGCTGTTTTTT

j_gene: TRBJ2-1
abundance: .
v_gene: TRBV6-1
d_gene: .
CDR3aa: CASSEVLSNIYYNEQFF
CDR3nt: TGTGCCAGCAGTGAAGTCCTCAGTAACATCTACTACAATGAGCAGTTCTTC

j_gene: TRBJ2-3
abundance: once
v_gene: TRBV6-6
d_gene: .
CDR3aa: CASSQDSPTQYF
CDR3nt: TGTGCCAGCAGCCAGGACTCACCCACGCAGTATTTT

j_gene: TRBJ1-3
abundance: .
v_gene: TRBV19
d_gene: TRBD1
CDR3aa: CASRDREYSGNTIYF
CDR3nt: TGTGCCAGTCGGGACAGAGAGTACTCTGGAAACACCATATATTTT

j_gene: TRBJ1-4
abundance: .
v_gene: TRBV19
d_gene: TRBD1
CDR3aa: CASSMRDRGRTNEKLFF
CDR3nt: TGTGCCAGTAGTATGAGGGACAGGGGGAGGACTAATGAAAAACTGTTTTTT

j_gene: TRBJ1-1
abundance: .
v_gene: TRBV27
d_gene: .
CDR3aa: CASSLWRNTEAFF
CDR3nt: TGTGCCAGCAGTTTATGGAGGAACACTGAAGCTTTCTTT

j_gene: TRBJ2-2
abundance: .
v_gene: TRBV19
d_gene: TRBD1
CDR3aa: CASSILRGQANTGELFF
CDR3nt: TGTGCCAGTAGTATCCTGAGGGGGCAGGCGAACACCGGGGAGCTGTTTTTT

j_gene: TRBJ1-2
abundance: once
v_gene: TRBV28
d_gene: .
CDR3aa: CASRTPLGHYGYTF
CDR3nt: TGTGCCAGCAGAACTCCCCTCGGGCACTATGGCTACACCTTC

j_gene: TRBJ1-4
abundance: .
v_gene: TRBV6-1
d_gene: .
CDR3aa: CATNLGGGSEKLFF
CDR3nt: TGTGCCACCAACCTGGGTGGGGGTTCTGAAAAACTGTTTTTT

j_gene: TRBJ2-1
abundance: .
v_gene: TRBV29-1
d_gene: TRBD2
CDR3aa: CSVEDPRLAGASEQFF
CDR3nt: TGCAGCGTTGAAGATCCCCGACTAGCGGGAGCCAGTGAGCAGTTCTTC

j_gene: TRBJ2-2
abundance: .
v_gene: TRBV11-2
d_gene: TRBD2
CDR3aa: CASSLRAPGLAVTGELFF
CDR3nt: TGTGCCAGCAGCCTGAGGGCCCCGGGACTAGCAGTGACCGGGGAGCTGTTTTTT

j_gene: TRBJ2-3
abundance: .
v_gene: TRBV18
d_gene: TRBD2
CDR3aa: CASSRPSGSGVWADTQYF
CDR3nt: TGTGCCAGCTCACGGCCTAGCGGGAGTGGTGTTTGGGCAGATACGCAGTATTTT

j_gene: TRBJ2-3
abundance: .
v_gene: TRBV28
d_gene: .
CDR3aa: CASSLRSGAGKRDTQYF
CDR3nt: TGTGCCAGCAGTTTACGATCTGGGGCAGGGAAACGAGATACGCAGTATTTT

j_gene: TRBJ2-5
abundance: .
v_gene: TRBV15
d_gene: .
CDR3aa: CATSRDPGAQETQYF
CDR3nt: TGTGCCACCAGCAGAGATCCGGGGGCTCAAGAGACCCAGTACTTC

j_gene: TRBJ2-3
abundance: .
v_gene: TRBV7-9
d_gene: TRBD2
CDR3aa: CASSLASSGITDTQYF
CDR3nt: TGTGCCAGCAGCTTAGCATCCAGCGGGATCACAGATACGCAGTATTTT

j_gene: TRBJ2-7
abundance: once
v_gene: TRBV10-3
d_gene: TRBD2
CDR3aa: CAISDLGTSRYEQYF
CDR3nt: TGTGCCATCAGTGACTTAGGGACTAGCCGCTACGAGCAGTACTTC

j_gene: TRBJ2-1
abundance: once
v_gene: TRBV2
d_gene: TRBD1
CDR3aa: CASPKDRVGAYNEQFF
CDR3nt: TGTGCCAGCCCGAAAGACAGGGTCGGCGCCTACAATGAGCAGTTCTTC